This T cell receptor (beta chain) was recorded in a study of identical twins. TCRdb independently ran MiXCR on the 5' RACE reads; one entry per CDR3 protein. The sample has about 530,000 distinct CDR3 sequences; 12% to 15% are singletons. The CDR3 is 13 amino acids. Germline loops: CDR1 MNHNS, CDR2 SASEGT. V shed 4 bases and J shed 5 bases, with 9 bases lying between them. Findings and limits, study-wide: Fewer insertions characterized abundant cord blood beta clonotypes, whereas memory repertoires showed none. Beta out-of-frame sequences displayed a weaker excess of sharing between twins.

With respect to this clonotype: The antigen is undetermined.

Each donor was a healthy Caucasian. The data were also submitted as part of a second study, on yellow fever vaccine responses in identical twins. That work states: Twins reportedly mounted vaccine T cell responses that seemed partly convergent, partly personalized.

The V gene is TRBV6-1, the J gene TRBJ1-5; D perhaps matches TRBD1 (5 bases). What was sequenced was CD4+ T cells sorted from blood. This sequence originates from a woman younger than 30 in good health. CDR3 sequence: CASSAQGYQPQHF. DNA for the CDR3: TGTGCCAGCAGTGCTCAGGGATATCAGCCCCAGCATTTT.